The next 18 T cell receptor beta chains were all read from a single sample in a study of OX40 agonist ivuxolimab in advanced cancers. Profiling relied on immunoSEQ multiplex PCR, and the TCRdb table lists in-frame clones only, not all of them. The sample lists approximately 94,000 clones; roughly 90% were seen once. The specimen comprised CD4+ or CD8+ T cells sorted from blood, sampled in a trial of the OX40 agonist ivuxolimab. These receptors all stem from an adult with an advanced solid tumor such as melanoma, head and neck, liver or kidney cancer.

This chain links TRBV27 with TRBJ1-1, with D possibly TRBD1 on 5 matching bases. Germline V gene sequence: CDR1 MNHEY, CDR2 SMNVEV (reference sequence). There are 16 residues in the CDR3. The V gene lost 5 bases and the J gene lost 0 bases, with 16 bases spanning the gap. CDR3 residues: CASSRGGAPLNTEAFF. CDR3 nucleotides: TGTGCCAGCAGTAGGGGTGGGGCTCCTCTGAACACTGAAGCTTTCTTT.

CDR3 residues: CASRDPAYEQYF. CDR3 in DNA: TGTGCCAGTAGGGATCCGGCCTACGAGCAGTACTTC. The J gene is TRBJ2-7, the V gene TRBV19; D gene unclear. The V end was cut by 6 bases, the J end by 2 bases, with 8 bases between. The CDR3 spans 12 residues. Germline CDR1 reads LNHDA; CDR2 reads SQIVND (reference sequence).

This clone was recorded a few times. The rearrangement links TRBV4-1 to TRBJ1-1; D call uncertain. V lost 1 base, J lost 11 bases, and 14 bases lay in between. CDR3 length equals 13 residues. Germline loops: CDR1 MGHRA, CDR2 YSYEKL. Here the CDR3 DNA reads TGCGCCAGCAGCCAAGTGAAAGGTTTAGCGGCTTTCTTT. This encodes CASSQVKGLAAFF.

The J gene is TRBJ1-2, the V gene TRBV27; D uncertain. The CDR3 has 13 residues. Trimming removed 5 bases at V and 8 bases at J, with 15 bases between. Per germline, CDR1 MNHEY and CDR2 SMNVEV (reference sequence). CDR3 sequence: CASSPLLPAGYTF. The CDR3 region has the DNA TGTGCCAGCAGTCCCCTCCTCCCGGCCGGCTACACCTTC.

This rearrangement joins TRBV30 to TRBJ1-1; 10 nucleotides line up with TRBD1. V shed 5 bases, J shed 1 base, and the junction held 1 base outside the gene matches. CDR1 and CDR2 (germline): GTSNPN, SVGIG (reference sequence). The CDR3 spans 13 residues. Here the CDR3 reads CAWDRGQNTEAFF. Here the CDR3 DNA reads TGTGCCTGGGACAGGGGGCAGAACACTGAAGCTTTCTTT. The complete variable domain, with remaining parts taken from reference TRBV30 and TRBJ1-1, reads SQTIHQWPATLVQPVGSPLSLECTVEGTSNPNLYWYRQAAGRGLQLLFYSVGIGQISSEVPQNLSASRPQDRQFILSSKKLLLSDSGFYLCAWDRGQNTEAFFGQGTRLTVV.

The chain recombines TRBV30 with TRBJ1-3; 10 nucleotides line up with TRBD1. CDR1 is GTSNPN, CDR2 SVGIG, per germline (reference sequence). This CDR3 spans 12 amino acids. J gave up 8 bases and V 3 bases, and 1 base lay outside the gene matches. The CDR3 DNA reads TGTGCCTGGAGCGGGACAGGGGACACCATATATTTT. It yields the protein CAWSGTGDTIYF. Full variable domain (remainder filled in from reference TRBV30 and TRBJ1-3): SQTIHQWPATLVQPVGSPLSLECTVEGTSNPNLYWYRQAAGRGLQLLFYSVGIGQISSEVPQNLSASRPQDRQFILSSKKLLLSDSGFYLCAWSGTGDTIYFGEGSWLTVV.

V gene TRBV29-1 combines with J gene TRBJ2-1; the match to TRBD1 covers 8 bases. Germline assignment: CDR1 SQVTM and CDR2 ANQGSEA. The CDR3 is made up of 13 amino acids. The V segment lost 8 bases and the J segment 2 bases; nucleotides outside the gene matches: 5. In DNA, the CDR3 is TGCAGCTCTTACAGGGGGACCTACAATGAGCAGTTCTTC. Its translation is CSSYRGTYNEQFF.

CDR3 loop: CASSHTGTGLDEQYF. The DNA of the CDR3 is TGTGCCAGCAGTCATACCGGGACAGGGCTAGACGAGCAGTACTTC. The chain is built from TRBV6-1 and TRBJ2-7; 9 nucleotides match TRBD1. V shed 5 bases, J shed 5 bases, and the junction held 10 bases outside the gene matches. Per germline, CDR1 MNHNS and CDR2 SASEGT. CDR3 length: 15 amino acids.

The chain is built from TRBV19 and TRBJ1-2, with 7 bases lining up with TRBD1. In germline, CDR1 is LNHDA, CDR2 SQIVND (reference sequence). V lost 4 bases and J lost 7; bases outside the gene matches: 15. The CDR3 is made up of 16 amino acids. CDR3 nucleotides: TGTGCCAGTAGTAACCCCGGGACAGATCTTGTCTTTGGCTACACCTTC. It encodes CASSNPGTDLVFGYTF.

The chain has TRBV7-7 and TRBJ2-7; D is perhaps TRBD1 (5 bases). The V end lost 4 bases, the J end lost 0 bases, and 19 bases lay between the germline ends. This CDR3 has 17 residues. The germline gives CDR1 SSHAT, CDR2 FNYEAQ (reference sequence). Here the CDR3 reads CASSSRLGRWSSYEQYF. CDR3 nucleotide sequence: TGTGCCAGCAGCTCCCGACTGGGGCGGTGGAGCTCCTACGAGCAGTACTTC.

The chain has TRBV19 and TRBJ2-7, with unresolved D. The V end lost 3 bases, the J end lost 5 bases, and 11 bases lay between the germline ends. The CDR3 has 13 residues. The V gene's germline CDR1 is LNHDA and CDR2 SQIVND (reference sequence). CDR3: CASSMGPTDEQYF. CDR3 coding DNA: TGTGCCAGTAGTATGGGCCCCACGGACGAGCAGTACTTC. Complete variable domain (other parts from reference TRBV19 and TRBJ2-7): DGGITQSPKYLFRKEGQNVTLSCEQNLNHDAMYWYRQDPGQGLRLIYYSQIVNDFQKGDIAEGYSVSREKKESFPLTVTSAQKNPTAFYLCASSMGPTDEQYFGPGTRLTVT.

The DNA for the CDR3 is TGTGCCACCAGCAGAGATGGGGGGGGTCAGCCCCAGCATTTT. Residues: CATSRDGGGQPQHF. V and J are TRBV15 and TRBJ1-5; D may be TRBD1 (5 bases). CDR1 is LNHNV, CDR2 YYDKDF, per germline (reference sequence). This CDR3 spans 14 amino acids. Trimming stripped 0 bases from V and 6 bases from J, with 9 bases between. Filled out from reference TRBV15 and TRBJ1-5, the complete variable domain reads DAMVIQNPRYQVTQFGKPVTLSCSQTLNHNVMYWYQQKSSQAPKLLFHYYDKDFNNEADTPDNFQSRRPNTSFCFLDIRSPGLGDTAMYLCATSRDGGGQPQHFGDGTRLSIL.

This clone was counted once. V and J are TRBV2 and TRBJ2-7; 10 nucleotides agree with TRBD1. CDR3 size: 16 residues. Germline V CDR1 and CDR2: SNHLY, FYNNEI. Trimming removed 3 bases from V and 4 bases from J; junction bases left unmatched: 9. The CDR3 DNA reads TGTGCCAGCAGTGAGGGTATTGGGGACAGGGGTTACGAGCAGTACTTC. Its translation: CASSEGIGDRGYEQYF.

This chain links TRBV19 with TRBJ1-1, with a tentative D call TRBD1 (5 bases). V lost 1 base and J lost 11, with 14 bases in between. From germline, CDR1 is LNHDA and CDR2 SQIVND (reference sequence). The length of the CDR3 is 13 residues. The CDR3 region has the DNA TGTGCCAGTAGTATAGGTGGGACCGTACTCGCTTTCTTT. It codes for CASSIGGTVLAFF.

The chain combines TRBV4-1 with TRBJ1-6; TRBD1 is a possible D gene (6 bases). This CDR3 spans 15 amino acids. Germline V gene sequence: CDR1 MGHRA, CDR2 YSYEKL. Trimming took off 3 bases at V and 8 bases at J, with 14 bases between the two ends. CDR3 residues: CASSHRQVSDSPLHF. CDR3 bases: TGCGCCAGCAGCCACCGACAGGTTTCTGATTCACCCCTCCACTTT.

V is TRBV27 and J is TRBJ2-1; either TRBD1 or TRBD2 may fit D (5 bases each). Trimming left V 5 bases short and J 10 bases short, with 24 bases between. CDR3 size: 16 residues. Looked up from germline, CDR1 is MNHEY and CDR2 is SMNVEV (reference sequence). The CDR3 nucleotides are TGTGCCAGCAGTGGGGGACGTGCGGGCGCCTACTCGGAGCAGTTCTTC. It encodes CASSGGRAGAYSEQFF.

V and J are TRBV27 and TRBJ1-6; TRBD1 matches 7 bases. The CDR3 runs 17 residues. The V and J ends lost 5 bases and 6 bases, in that order; junction bases with no gene match: 13. In germline, CDR1 is MNHEY, CDR2 SMNVEV (reference sequence). CDR3 loop: CASSPLTGRPVNSPLHF. CDR3 bases: TGTGCCAGCAGTCCGCTGACAGGGCGCCCTGTTAATTCACCCCTCCACTTT.

This clone was observed a single time. V usage is TRBV13 and J usage is TRBJ2-1; either TRBD1 or TRBD2 may fit D (6 bases each). Trimming cost V 7 bases and J 0 bases, with 16 bases left between them. Looked up from germline, CDR1 is PRHDT and CDR2 is FYEKMQ (reference sequence). The CDR3 runs 16 residues. The CDR3 loop is CASTLGGANSYNEQFF. The CDR3 region has the DNA TGTGCCAGCACCTTGGGGGGCGCTAACTCCTACAATGAGCAGTTCTTC.